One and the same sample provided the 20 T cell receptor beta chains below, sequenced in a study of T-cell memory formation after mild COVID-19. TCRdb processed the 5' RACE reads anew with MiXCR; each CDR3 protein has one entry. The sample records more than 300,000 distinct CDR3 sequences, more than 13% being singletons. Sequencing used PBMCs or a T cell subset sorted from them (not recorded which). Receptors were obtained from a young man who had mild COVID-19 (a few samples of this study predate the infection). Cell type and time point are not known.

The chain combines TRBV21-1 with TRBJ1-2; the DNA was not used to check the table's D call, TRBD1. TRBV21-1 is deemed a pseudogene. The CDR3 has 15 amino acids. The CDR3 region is CASSTPSQGVTGYTF. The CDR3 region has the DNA TGTGCCAGCAGCACCCCCTCACAGGGGGTTACGGGCTACACCTTC.

CDR3 in amino acids: CASSTLPRGNYGYTF. CDR3 nucleotide sequence: TGCGCCAGCAGCACTCTCCCGAGGGGCAACTATGGCTACACCTTC. The J gene is TRBJ1-2, the V gene TRBV4-1; D perhaps matches TRBD1 (5 bases). Trimming left V 5 bases short and J 2 bases short, with 15 bases between. Germline lookup yields CDR1 MGHRA and CDR2 YSYEKL. This CDR3 has 15 amino acids.

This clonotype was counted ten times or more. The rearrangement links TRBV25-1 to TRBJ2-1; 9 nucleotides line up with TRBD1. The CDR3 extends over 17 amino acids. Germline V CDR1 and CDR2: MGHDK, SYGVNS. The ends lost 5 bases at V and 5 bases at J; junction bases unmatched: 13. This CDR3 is CASSTPRGRQGDNEQFF. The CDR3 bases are TGTGCCAGCAGTACCCCGAGGGGGCGACAGGGGGACAATGAGCAGTTCTTC.

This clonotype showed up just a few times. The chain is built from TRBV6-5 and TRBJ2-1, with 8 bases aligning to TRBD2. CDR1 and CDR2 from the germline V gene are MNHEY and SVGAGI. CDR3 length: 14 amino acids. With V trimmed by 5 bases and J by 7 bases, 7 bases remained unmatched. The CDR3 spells CASSMGLGRNEQFF. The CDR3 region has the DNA TGTGCCAGCAGTATGGGACTAGGGAGGAATGAGCAGTTCTTC.

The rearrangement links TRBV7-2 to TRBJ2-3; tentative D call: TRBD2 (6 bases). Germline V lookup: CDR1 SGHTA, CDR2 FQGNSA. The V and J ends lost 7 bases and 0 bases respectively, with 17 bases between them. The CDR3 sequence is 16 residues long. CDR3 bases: TGTGCCAGCACCCCTTTTTGGGGGGTGAGCACAGATACGCAGTATTTT. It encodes CASTPFWGVSTDTQYF.

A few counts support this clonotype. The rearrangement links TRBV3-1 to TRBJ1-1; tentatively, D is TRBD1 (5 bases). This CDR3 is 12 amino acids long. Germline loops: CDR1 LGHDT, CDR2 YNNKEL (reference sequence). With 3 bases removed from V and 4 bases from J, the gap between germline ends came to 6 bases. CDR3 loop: CASSHRATEAFF. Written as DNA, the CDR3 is TGTGCCAGCAGCCACAGGGCCACTGAAGCTTTCTTT.

The CDR3, as DNA: TGTGCCAGCAGCCCGCGATGGGGGTCTAGCCGAGTGGGAGATACGCAGTATTTT. Its protein product is CASSPRWGSSRVGDTQYF. The chain is built from TRBV14 and TRBJ2-3; either TRBD1 or TRBD2 may fit D (5 bases each). The CDR3 runs 18 residues. V lost 4 bases and J 5 bases, leaving 25 bases between the germline ends. In germline, CDR1 is SGHDN, CDR2 FVKESK.

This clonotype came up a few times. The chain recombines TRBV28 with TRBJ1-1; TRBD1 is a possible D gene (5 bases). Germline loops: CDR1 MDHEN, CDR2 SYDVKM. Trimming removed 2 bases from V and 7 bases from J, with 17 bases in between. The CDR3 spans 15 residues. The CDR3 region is CASSLRQGAIFEAFF. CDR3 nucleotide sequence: TGTGCCAGCAGTTTACGGCAGGGAGCGATCTTTGAAGCTTTCTTT.

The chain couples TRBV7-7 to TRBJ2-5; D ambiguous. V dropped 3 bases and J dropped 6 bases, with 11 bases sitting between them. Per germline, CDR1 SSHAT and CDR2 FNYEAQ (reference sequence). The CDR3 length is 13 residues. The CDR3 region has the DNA TGTGCCAGCAGCTTCCATGAGAGTCAGACCCAGTACTTC. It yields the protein CASSFHESQTQYF.

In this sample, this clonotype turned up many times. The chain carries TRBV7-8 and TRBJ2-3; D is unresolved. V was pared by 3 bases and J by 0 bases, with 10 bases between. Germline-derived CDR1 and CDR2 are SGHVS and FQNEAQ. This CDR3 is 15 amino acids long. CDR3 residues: CASSFSSASTDTQYF. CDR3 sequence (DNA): TGTGCCAGCAGCTTTTCTAGTGCTAGCACAGATACGCAGTATTTT. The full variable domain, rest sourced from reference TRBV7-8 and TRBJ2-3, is GAGVSQSPRYKVAKRGQDVALRCDPISGHVSLFWYQQALGQGPEFLTYFQNEAQLDKSGLPSDRFFAERPEGSVSTLKIQRTQQEDSAVYLCASSFSSASTDTQYFGPGTRLTVL.

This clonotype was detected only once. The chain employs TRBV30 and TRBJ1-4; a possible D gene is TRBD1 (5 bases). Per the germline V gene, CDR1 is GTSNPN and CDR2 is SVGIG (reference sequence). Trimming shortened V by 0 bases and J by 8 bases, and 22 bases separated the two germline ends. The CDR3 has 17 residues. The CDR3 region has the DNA TGTGCCTGGAGTGTACGTTTTCGGGGCCCAAGGCGGGAAAAACTGTTTTTT. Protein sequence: CAWSVRFRGPRREKLFF.

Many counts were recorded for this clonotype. CDR3 in amino acids: CASSLGASTGELFF. In DNA, the CDR3 is TGTGCCAGCAGTTTAGGTGCCAGCACCGGGGAGCTGTTTTTT. The V call is TRBV12-3 or TRBV12-4, the J call TRBJ2-2; D is ambiguous. The CDR3 length is 14 residues. V was pared by 1 base and J by 4 bases, with 7 bases between.

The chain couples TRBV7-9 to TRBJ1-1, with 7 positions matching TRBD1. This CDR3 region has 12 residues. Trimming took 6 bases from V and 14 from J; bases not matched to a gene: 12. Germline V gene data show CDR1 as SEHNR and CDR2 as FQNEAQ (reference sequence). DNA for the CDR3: TGTGCCAGCAGTCAGGGGGAGCAGAAACGCTTCTTT. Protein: CASSQGEQKRFF.

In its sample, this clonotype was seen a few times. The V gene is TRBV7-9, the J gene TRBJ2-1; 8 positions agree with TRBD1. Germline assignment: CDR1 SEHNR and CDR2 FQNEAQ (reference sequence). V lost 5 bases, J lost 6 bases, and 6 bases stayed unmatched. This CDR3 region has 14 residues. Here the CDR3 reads CASSPRTGSNEQFF. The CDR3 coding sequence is TGTGCCAGCAGCCCGCGGACAGGGTCCAATGAGCAGTTCTTC.

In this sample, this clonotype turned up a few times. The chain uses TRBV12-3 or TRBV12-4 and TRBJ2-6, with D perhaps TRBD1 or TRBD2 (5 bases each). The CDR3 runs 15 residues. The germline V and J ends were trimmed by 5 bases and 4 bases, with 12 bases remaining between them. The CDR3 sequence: CASSVEGSGANVLTF. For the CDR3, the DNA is TGTGCCAGCAGTGTCGAGGGGTCGGGGGCCAACGTCCTGACTTTC.

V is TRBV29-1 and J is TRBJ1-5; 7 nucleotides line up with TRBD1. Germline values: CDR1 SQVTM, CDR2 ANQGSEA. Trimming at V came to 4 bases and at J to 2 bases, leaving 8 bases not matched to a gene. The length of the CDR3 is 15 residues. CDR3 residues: CSVGVQGGRNQPQHF. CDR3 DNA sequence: TGCAGCGTTGGAGTCCAGGGGGGACGCAATCAGCCCCAGCATTTT. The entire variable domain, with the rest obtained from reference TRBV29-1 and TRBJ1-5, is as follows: SAVISQKPSRDICQRGTSLTIQCQVDSQVTMMFWYRQQPGQSLTLIATANQGSEATYESGFVIDKFPISRPNLTFSTLTVSNMSPEDSSIYLCSVGVQGGRNQPQHFGDGTRLSIL.

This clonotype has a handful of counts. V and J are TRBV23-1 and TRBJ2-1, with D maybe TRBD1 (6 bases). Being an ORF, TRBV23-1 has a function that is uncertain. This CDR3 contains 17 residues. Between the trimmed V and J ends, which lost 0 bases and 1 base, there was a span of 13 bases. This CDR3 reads CASSQSVKDRSYNEQFF. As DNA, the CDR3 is TGCGCCAGCAGTCAATCAGTAAAAGACAGGTCCTACAATGAGCAGTTCTTC.

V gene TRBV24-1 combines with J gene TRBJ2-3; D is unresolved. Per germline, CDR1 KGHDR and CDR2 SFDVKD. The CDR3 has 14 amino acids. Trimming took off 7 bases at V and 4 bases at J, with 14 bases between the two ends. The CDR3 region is CATSARSSADTQYF. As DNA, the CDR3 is TGTGCCACCAGCGCCAGGAGTTCCGCAGATACGCAGTATTTT.

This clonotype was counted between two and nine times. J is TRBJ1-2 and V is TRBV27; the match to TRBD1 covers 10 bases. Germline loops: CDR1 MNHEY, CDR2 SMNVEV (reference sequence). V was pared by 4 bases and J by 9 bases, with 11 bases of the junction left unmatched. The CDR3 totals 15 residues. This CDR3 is CASSSDRGPINRYTF. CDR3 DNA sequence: TGTGCCAGCAGTTCAGACAGGGGGCCTATTAACCGCTACACCTTC.

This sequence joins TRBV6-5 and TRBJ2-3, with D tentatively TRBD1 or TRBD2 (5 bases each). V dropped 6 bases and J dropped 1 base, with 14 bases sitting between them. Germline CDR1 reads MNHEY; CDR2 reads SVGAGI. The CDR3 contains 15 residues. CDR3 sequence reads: CASRRTRDGTDTQYF. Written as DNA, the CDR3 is TGTGCCAGCAGGCGCACTAGGGACGGCACAGATACGCAGTATTTT.